This T cell receptor beta chain appears in the sequencing data of a study of beta chain features in type 1 diabetes. Study observations and caveats: The study found moderately but significantly shorter TCRB CDR3s in all four CD4+ subsets of Type 1 diabetes patients. Since sequencing was performed on cDNA, cells with high TCR expression could be over-represented.

V dropped 3 bases and J dropped 6; count of bases not matched to a gene: 7. CDR3 length: 14 amino acids. CDR1 is SEHNR, CDR2 FQNEAQ, per germline (reference sequence). Of note for this clone: The target antigen is unknown.

Expressed TCRB transcripts were sequenced because the isolated RNA had all been reverse transcribed beforehand. Clones were read by immunoSEQ multiplex PCR, and TCRdb kept only the in-frame ones, dropping some. The sample has hundreds of thousands of clones, 14% to 15% seen once. The rearrangement joins TRBV7-9 to TRBJ2-7, with 8 bases fitting TRBD2. This clonotype was obtained from a young man with type 1 diabetes. The sample was naive CD4+ T cells from blood. The CDR3 region is CASSFTGAGGEQYF. The DNA for the CDR3 is TGTGCCAGCAGCTTTACGGGGGCGGGAGGCGAGCAGTACTTC.